This T cell receptor beta chain comes out of a study of blood T cell repertoires in COVID-19. Study overall: Sources were T cells, B-cell-depleted T cells, or PBMCs; the material itself was cDNA or gDNA.

Germline CDR1 SGHDT, CDR2 YYEEEE. The CDR3 spans 16 residues. V lost 0 bases to trimming and J lost 4 bases; unmatched junction nucleotides: 8. Assay: immunoSEQ multiplex PCR; the TCRdb copy retains only in-frame clones and omits some. Of about 160,000 clones listed, about 85% are singletons. This clonotype was obtained from a man aged 35-49 years with acute or convalescent COVID-19. The gene calls are TRBV5-6 and TRBJ2-5; 8 nucleotides agree with TRBD2. The sequencing input was peripheral blood. The CDR3 protein is CASSLAVGGAAETQYF. The CDR3 DNA reads as TGTGCCAGCAGCTTGGCGGTCGGGGGGGCGGCAGAGACCCAGTACTTC.